This entry lists 6 T cell receptor beta chains sequenced from one sample in a study of Graves' ophthalmopathy and Graves' hyperthyroidism listed by TCRdb under 2018. Sequencing relied on an Illumina HiSeq 2000. For repertoire sequencing, the TCR beta CDR3 regions were amplified from RNA transcripts. A first-round RT-PCR used HTBI primers with the Qiagen OneStep RT-PCR kit, followed by a second-round multiplex PCR, size selection and purification. TCRdb reprocessing: public reads trimmed at Q25 with fastp, clones called with MiXCR, in-frame beta chains kept. Rows with a matching CDR3 protein are joined into one entry that keeps the most common DNA and genes. The sample table records about 660,000 distinct CDR3 sequences; 35% to 45% of these occur just once. The leading ten clones occupy more than 2.5% of the sample. Sequencing was performed on peripheral blood. The receptors originated from an adult man with Graves' ophthalmopathy.

Comments on this clonotype: The junction departs from the called germline gene at one end, perhaps through a read error. The chain employs TRBV10-3 and TRBJ1-3; 10 bases match TRBD1. Germline loops: CDR1 ENHRY, CDR2 SYGVKD. The CDR3 runs to 15 residues. CDR3 residues: CASSEDRGTGNTIYF. The CDR3 region has the DNA TGTGCCAGCAGTGAGGACAGGGGGACTGGAAACACCATATATTTT.

The rearrangement joins TRBV7-2 to TRBJ2-2; D is unresolved. This CDR3 has 14 residues. Trimming removed 11 bases from V and 3 bases from J, with 16 bases in between. Germline V lookup: CDR1 SGHTA, CDR2 FQGNSA. DNA of the CDR3: TGTGCCGGCACCCTCTATGGATACACCGGGGAGCTGTTTTTT. This encodes CAGTLYGYTGELFF.

The rearrangement uses TRBV7-2 and TRBJ2-2; possible D gene TRBD2, 5 bases. The CDR3 consists of 16 residues. Deletions cut 5 bases from V and 5 bases from J, with 18 bases between. CDR1 is SGHTA, CDR2 FQGNSA, per germline. CDR3 residues: CASSQHAGLETGELFF. The CDR3 DNA reads TGTGCCAGCAGCCAACACGCGGGTCTTGAGACCGGGGAGCTGTTTTTT.

This clonotype was seen at least ten times. V gene TRBV24-1 combines with J gene TRBJ1-2, with D possibly matching TRBD1 (6 bases). V lost 3 bases and J 6 bases, leaving 16 bases between the germline ends. CDR3 size: 15 residues. CDR1 and CDR2 from the germline V gene are KGHDR and SFDVKD. The CDR3 sequence: CATSDDGGGNHGYTF. CDR3 nucleotides: TGTGCCACCAGTGATGACGGGGGCGGTAATCATGGCTACACCTTC.

This clonotype was seen ten or more times. The V gene is TRBV9, the J gene TRBJ2-1; D is possibly TRBD2 (5 bases). The V gene's germline CDR1 is SGDLS and CDR2 YYNGEE. CDR3 size: 14 residues. V shed 3 bases and J shed 9 bases, with 16 bases lying between them. CDR3 in amino acids: CASSAEAAWGEQFF. CDR3 in DNA: TGTGCCAGCAGCGCGGAGGCAGCGTGGGGTGAGCAGTTCTTC.

This clonotype has a handful of counts. This chain connects TRBV11-2 to TRBJ1-1; 12 bases are shared with TRBD1. There are 15 residues in the CDR3. Germline V lookup: CDR1 SGHAT, CDR2 FQNNGV. V shed 4 bases and J 7 bases; nucleotides not matched to a gene: 7. CDR3 sequence: CASSSGTGGASEAFF. The CDR3 nucleotides read TGTGCCAGCAGCTCCGGGACAGGGGGCGCAAGTGAAGCTTTCTTT.